The clone carrying this T cell receptor beta chain was found many times. This entry comes from a study of blood T cells in healthy people across ages. Study information: Template switching caught about one barcoded beta molecule for each two T cells.

With a J-beta primer mix and a sample-barcoded 5' primer, a second PCR ran about 7 to 11 cycles. Each cDNA was tagged by a template-switch adaptor containing 12 random nucleotides. TCRdb itself ran the 5' RACE reads through MiXCR, one entry per CDR3 protein. The sample carries 800,000 to 950,000 distinct CDR3 sequences, 25% to 35% recorded once. This sample was also put to use in a study of T cells of mothers and their children. As that study records: Barcodes and 2-4 random nucleotides were added by M1S in the second PCR.

This sequence was found in a woman in her forties in good health. The sequenced sample was blood.

CDR3 sequence: CASSLAREGRSPLHF. The CDR3 nucleotides are TGCGCCAGCAGCTTGGCCAGGGAGGGACGATCACCCCTCCACTTT. The V call is TRBV5-1, the J call TRBJ1-6; weak D call: TRBD1 (5 bases). The CDR3 runs 15 residues. The ends were cut back, 0 bases at V and 10 bases at J, with 14 bases in the middle. The germline V gene encodes CDR1 SGHRS and CDR2 YFSETQ.